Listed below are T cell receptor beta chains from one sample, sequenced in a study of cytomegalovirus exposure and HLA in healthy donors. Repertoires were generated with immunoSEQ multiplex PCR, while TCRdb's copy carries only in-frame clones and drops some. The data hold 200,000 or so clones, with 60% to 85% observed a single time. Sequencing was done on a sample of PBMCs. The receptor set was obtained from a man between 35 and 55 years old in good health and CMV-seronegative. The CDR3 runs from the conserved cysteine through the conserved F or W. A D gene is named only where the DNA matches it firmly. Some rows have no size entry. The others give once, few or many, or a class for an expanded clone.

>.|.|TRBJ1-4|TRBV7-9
CASSAEGVEKLFF
TGTGCCAGCAGCGCCGAAGGGGTCGAAAAACTGTTTTTT
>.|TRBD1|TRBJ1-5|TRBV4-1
CASSQDSTGRQPQHF
TGCGCCAGCAGCCAAGATTCGACAGGGAGACAGCCCCAGCATTTT
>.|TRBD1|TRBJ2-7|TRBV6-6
CASSRLTGTYEQYF
TGTGCCAGCAGTCGATTGACAGGGACCTACGAGCAGTACTTC
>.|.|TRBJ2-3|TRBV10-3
CAISGEDLTDTQYF
TGTGCCATCAGTGGGGAGGACCTCACAGATACGCAGTATTTT
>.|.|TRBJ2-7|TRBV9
CASSVGPQTGEQYF
TGTGCCAGCAGCGTAGGCCCTCAGACCGGGGAGCAGTACTTC
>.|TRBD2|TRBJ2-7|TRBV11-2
CASSHRGGRGSFEQYF
TGTGCCAGCAGCCACCGGGGTGGTCGCGGGAGCTTCGAGCAGTACTTC
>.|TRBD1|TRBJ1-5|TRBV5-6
CASSLAGGLGQPQHF
TGTGCCAGCAGCTTGGCAGGGGGCCTGGGTCAGCCCCAGCATTTT
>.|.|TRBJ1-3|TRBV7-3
CASSSDSGNAIYF
TGTGCCAGCAGCTCAGACTCTGGAAACGCCATATATTTT
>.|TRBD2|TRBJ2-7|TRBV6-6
CASSGTTYEQYF
TGTGCCAGCAGCGGGACTACTTACGAGCAGTACTTC
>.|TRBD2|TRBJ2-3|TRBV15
CATSLAHSGTSTDTQYF
TGTGCCACCAGCCTGGCCCATAGCGGGACTAGCACAGATACGCAGTATTTT
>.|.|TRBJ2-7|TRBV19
CASSITVQGHEQYF
TGTGCCAGTAGTATAACGGTCCAGGGCCACGAGCAGTACTTC
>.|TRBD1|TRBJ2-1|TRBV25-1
CASSDPRQGNYNEQFF
TGTGCCAGCAGTGACCCGAGACAGGGAAACTACAATGAGCAGTTCTTC
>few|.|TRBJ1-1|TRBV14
CASSPFPTAGAFF
TGTGCCAGCAGCCCATTCCCCACCGCGGGAGCTTTCTTT
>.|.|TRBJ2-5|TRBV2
CASSAGRGTQYF
TGTGCCAGCAGTGCTGGGCGGGGGACCCAGTACTTC
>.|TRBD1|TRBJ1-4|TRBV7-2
CASSLGGQTNEKLFF
TGTGCCAGCAGCTTAGGGGGACAGACTAATGAAAAACTGTTTTTT
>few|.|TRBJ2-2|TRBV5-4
CASSLRETAGELFF
TGTGCCAGCAGCTTGCGGGAGACGGCCGGGGAGCTGTTTTTT
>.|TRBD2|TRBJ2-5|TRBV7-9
CASTSYGGRVETQYF
TGTGCCAGCACCAGTTACGGGGGGAGGGTAGAGACCCAGTACTTC
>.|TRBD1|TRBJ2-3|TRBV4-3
CASSQGSRTGSTDTQYF
TGCGCCAGCAGCCAGGGGTCCCGGACAGGCAGCACAGATACGCAGTATTTT
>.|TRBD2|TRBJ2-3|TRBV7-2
CASSLNGRADDTQYF
TGTGCCAGCAGCTTAAACGGGAGGGCCGATGATACGCAGTATTTT
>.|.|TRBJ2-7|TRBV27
CACKLQDYEQYF
TGTGCCTGCAAGCTGCAGGACTACGAGCAGTACTTC
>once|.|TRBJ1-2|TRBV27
CASSPREGESYTF
TGTGCCAGCAGTCCCCGGGAGGGGGAAAGCTACACCTTC
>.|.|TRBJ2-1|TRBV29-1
CSVDGGIYNEQFF
TGCAGCGTTGATGGCGGGATCTACAATGAGCAGTTCTTC
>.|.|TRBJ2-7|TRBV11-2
CASSLGTGYEQYF
TGTGCCAGCAGCTTAGGCACCGGCTACGAGCAGTACTTC
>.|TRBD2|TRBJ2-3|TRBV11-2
CASSLDRLAGDTQYF
TGTGCCAGCAGCTTAGATCGGCTAGCGGGAGATACGCAGTATTTT
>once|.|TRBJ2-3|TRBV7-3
CASSVRDSSQGPTDTQYF
TGTGCCAGCAGTGTCCGGGACTCCAGTCAAGGACCCACAGATACGCAGTATTTT
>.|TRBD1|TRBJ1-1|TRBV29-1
CSGRQGENTEAFF
TGCAGCGGGCGACAGGGCGAGAACACTGAAGCTTTCTTT
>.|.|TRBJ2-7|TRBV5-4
CASSLEGPSSYEQYF
TGTGCCAGCAGCTTGGAGGGGCCGAGCTCCTACGAGCAGTACTTC
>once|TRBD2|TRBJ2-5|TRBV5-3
CARSLAWGAGTSGGAWTQTQYF
TGTGCCAGAAGCTTGGCCTGGGGTGCAGGGACTAGCGGGGGGGCCTGGACGCAGACCCAGTACTTC
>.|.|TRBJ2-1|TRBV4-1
CASSQGVREKQFF
TGCGCCAGCAGCCAAGGTGTCCGGGAGAAGCAGTTCTTC
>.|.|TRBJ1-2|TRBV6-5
CASSLDRYGYTF
TGTGCCAGCAGTTTGGACAGATATGGCTACACCTTC
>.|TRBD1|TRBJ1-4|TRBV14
CASSQKQGWREKLFF
TGTGCCAGCAGCCAGAAACAGGGGTGGAGAGAAAAACTGTTTTTT
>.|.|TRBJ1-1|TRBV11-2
CASSFNQGPNTEAFF
TGTGCCAGCAGCTTCAACCAGGGCCCTAACACTGAAGCTTTCTTT
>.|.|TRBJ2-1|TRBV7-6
CASSSSSNEQFF
TGTGCCAGCAGCTCTAGCAGTAATGAGCAGTTCTTC
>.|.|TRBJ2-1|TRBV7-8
CASSTRTGSYNEQFF
TGTGCCAGCAGCACCCGGACTGGCTCCTACAATGAGCAGTTCTTC
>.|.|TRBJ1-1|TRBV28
CASTPGFTEAFF
TGTGCCAGCACCCCCGGTTTCACTGAAGCTTTCTTT
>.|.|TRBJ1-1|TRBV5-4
CASSLATGGPNTEAFF
TGTGCCAGCAGCTTGGCGACGGGAGGACCGAACACTGAAGCTTTCTTT
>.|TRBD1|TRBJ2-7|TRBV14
CASSQDSYRTGGEQYF
TGTGCCAGCAGCCAAGATTCGTATCGGACAGGGGGCGAGCAGTACTTC
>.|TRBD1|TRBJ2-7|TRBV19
CASRGTGILRLYF
TGTGCCAGTAGGGGGACAGGAATACTACGTTTGTACTTC
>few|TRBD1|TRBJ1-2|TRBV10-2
CASSESGTGATSNYGYTF
TGCGCCAGCAGTGAGTCTGGGACAGGGGCTACTTCTAACTATGGCTACACCTTC
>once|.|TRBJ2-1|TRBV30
CAWSVDFNEQFF
TGTGCCTGGAGTGTAGACTTCAATGAGCAGTTCTTC
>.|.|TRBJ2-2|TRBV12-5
CAGARGGGRNTGELFF
TGTGCTGGAGCCAGGGGCGGGGGACGTAACACCGGGGAGCTGTTTTTT
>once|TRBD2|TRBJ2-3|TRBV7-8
CASSLVSSGVSTDTQYF
TGTGCCAGCAGCTTAGTGTCTAGCGGAGTCAGCACAGATACGCAGTATTTT
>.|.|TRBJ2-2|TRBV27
CASRNGQGNTGELFF
TGTGCCAGCAGAAACGGGCAGGGGAACACCGGGGAGCTGTTTTTT
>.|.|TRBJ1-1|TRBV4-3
CASSQEAGMNTEAFF
TGCGCCAGCAGCCAAGAAGCGGGAATGAACACTGAAGCTTTCTTT
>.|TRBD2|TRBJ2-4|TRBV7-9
CASSFPGTSGNIQYF
TGTGCCAGCAGCTTTCCCGGGACTAGCGGAAACATTCAGTACTTC